This entry is about one TCR beta chain. The sample comes from a study of blood T cell repertoires in COVID-19. Sequencing was performed with immunoSEQ multiplex PCR; in TCRdb, only in-frame clones are kept and a portion is missing. The sample records under 150,000 clones, approximately 80% being singletons. Trimming removed 5 bases from V and 6 bases from J, with 16 bases in between. This CDR3 is 14 amino acids long. Germline-derived CDR1 and CDR2 are SNHLY and FYNNEI. V and J are TRBV2 and TRBJ1-2; tentatively, D is TRBD1 (6 bases). This TCR was recovered from a man in his 70s with acute or convalescent COVID-19. Material for sequencing was peripheral blood. The CDR3 spells CASSRGHWGNGYTF. CDR3 nucleotides: TGTGCCAGCAGTCGGGGACACTGGGGTAATGGCTACACCTTC.